This T cell receptor beta chain was sequenced for a study of blood T cells in healthy people across ages. The CDR3 sequence is 18 residues long. Germline V gene sequence: CDR1 DFQATT, CDR2 SNEGSKA (reference sequence). The ends lost 1 base at V and 1 base at J; junction bases unmatched: 6. Together with a sample-barcoded 5' primer, a J-beta primer mix was included in a second PCR lasting about 6 to 11 cycles. Every cDNA was tagged by a template-switch adaptor with 12 random nucleotides. TCRdb re-called the 5' RACE reads with MiXCR, one entry per CDR3 protein. This sample has over 600,000 distinct CDR3 sequences, with 35% to 60% found just once. This clonotype has at least ten counts. Its antigen remains unidentified. Notes on the study in general: In these data, TCR beta diversity tracked strongly with naive T cell percentage. The authors considered diversity estimates from one million T cells to be underestimates.

The source material was blood. The TCR originated in a man aged 80 or over in good health. The chain joins TRBV20-1 to TRBJ2-1, with 14 positions matching TRBD2. The CDR3: CSARVGTSGSRSYNEQFF. The CDR3 DNA reads as TGCAGTGCTAGAGTTGGGACTAGCGGGAGCCGATCCTACAATGAGCAGTTCTTC.